These T cell receptor beta chains were read from a single sample in a study of shared T cell receptors in the human thymus. Sequencing used immunoSEQ multiplex PCR; TCRdb keeps in-frame clones, though not all of them. The sample holds hundreds of thousands of clones, around 87% seen once. These data also formed part of another study, on human thymus T cells.

The material sequenced was thymocytes. All receptors derive from a boy less than two years old with a congenital heart defect. Each CDR3 is given with its conserved first and last residue. A D gene is named only where the DNA matches it firmly. The size of a clone is reported for some rows only, either as once, few or many, or as a class for expanded clones.

cdr3_nt cdr3_aa clone_size j_call v_call d_call
TGCGCCAGCAGCCGCAAGGACAGTAAAGCCGGGGAGCTGTTTTTT CASSRKDSKAGELFF - TRBJ2-2 TRBV5-1 -
TGTGCCAGCAGTTCCCCGGGCGGCGGGGGGACTGAAGCTTTCTTT CASSSPGGGGTEAFF once TRBJ1-1 TRBV27 -
TGTGCCAGCAGCCATGCGACAGGGTTCACCGGGGAGCTGTTTTTT CASSHATGFTGELFF - TRBJ2-2 TRBV7-9 TRBD1
TGTGCCAGCAGCTTAGCGGTCACGCGGGGGCGAGGGGAGACCCAGTACTTC CASSLAVTRGRGETQYF - TRBJ2-5 TRBV7-9 -
TGTGCCAGCAGTTTTCGCGGGAGGGACCAAGAGACCCAGTACTTC CASSFRGRDQETQYF - TRBJ2-5 TRBV28 TRBD2
TGTGCCAGCAGAGCAGGGGAGGGGTTTGGCGAGCAGTACTTC CASRAGEGFGEQYF - TRBJ2-7 TRBV25-1 -
TGTGCCAGCAGCCTGCAAGAGACCCAGTACTTC CASSLQETQYF few TRBJ2-5 TRBV11-2 -
TGTGCCAGCAGTTACCTAGCGGGGACCTACGAGCAGTACTTC CASSYLAGTYEQYF - TRBJ2-7 TRBV6-5 TRBD2
TGTGCCAGCAGCTTGTTATGGGACAGCTTAGGAAACACCATATATTTT CASSLLWDSLGNTIYF once TRBJ1-3 TRBV5-6 TRBD1
TGCAGTGCTAGTGCGTTCACTGAAGCTTTCTTT CSASAFTEAFF once TRBJ1-1 TRBV20-1 -
TGTGCCCCCGGGCGGGGACGATCGAATACCTCCTACGAGCAGTACTTC CAPGRGRSNTSYEQYF - TRBJ2-7 TRBV2 -
TGTGCCAGCAGCTTTCTGGTGAGGGCCGCGGCTTTCTTT CASSFLVRAAAFF - TRBJ1-1 TRBV7-2 -
TGCGCCAGCAGCCAAGTCTCCGGGACAGAAAAGTCTAGCACAGATACGCAGTATTTT CASSQVSGTEKSSTDTQYF - TRBJ2-3 TRBV4-1 TRBD1
TGCCGCCCTTTGATGGGACTAGCGGGAGAACCAGATACGCAGTATTTT CRPLMGLAGEPDTQYF - TRBJ2-3 TRBV4-3 TRBD2
TGTGCCAGCAGTCAGCGGGGCAATGAGCAGTTCTTC CASSQRGNEQFF - TRBJ2-1 TRBV28 TRBD2
TGCGCCAGCAGCTTGAAGGGAGGGTCCTATAATTCACCCCTCCACTTT CASSLKGGSYNSPLHF few TRBJ1-6 TRBV5-1 -